This TCR beta chain came from a study of graft-versus-host responses after intestinal transplantation. In the study overall: Grafts were multivisceral, liver-intestinal, or isolated intestinal. Study-wide points: Peak circulating GvH clone levels were associated with early post-transplant HvG declines. Detection of GvH clones occurred in recipient marrow, and some had their first appearance in ileum or blood.

CDR3 size: 15 residues. Germline lookup yields CDR1 SGDLS and CDR2 YYNGEE. V gave up 3 bases and J gave up 5 bases, with 15 bases separating them. Of note for this clone: Antigen unknown.

Data came from immunoSEQ multiplex PCR; TCRdb stores just in-frame clones and leaves some out. The data contain roughly 120,000 clones, roughly 95% of them singletons. Sequenced here: unstimulated CD8+ T cells sorted from spleen or lymph node cells, sampled before intestinal transplant. The receptor was derived from a human donor who received an intestinal transplant. J is TRBJ2-1 and V is TRBV9; the D call may be TRBD1 or TRBD2 (5 bases each). The CDR3 coding sequence is TGTGCCAGCAGCGGTTCTGGGACGGTTCACAATGAGCAGTTCTTC. It codes for CASSGSGTVHNEQFF. The whole variable domain, filled in from reference TRBV9 and TRBJ2-1, reads DSGVTQTPKHLITATGQRVTLRCSPRSGDLSVYWYQQSLDQGLQFLIQYYNGEERAKGNILERFSAQQFPDLHSELNLSSLELGDSALYFCASSGSGTVHNEQFFGPGTRLTVL.